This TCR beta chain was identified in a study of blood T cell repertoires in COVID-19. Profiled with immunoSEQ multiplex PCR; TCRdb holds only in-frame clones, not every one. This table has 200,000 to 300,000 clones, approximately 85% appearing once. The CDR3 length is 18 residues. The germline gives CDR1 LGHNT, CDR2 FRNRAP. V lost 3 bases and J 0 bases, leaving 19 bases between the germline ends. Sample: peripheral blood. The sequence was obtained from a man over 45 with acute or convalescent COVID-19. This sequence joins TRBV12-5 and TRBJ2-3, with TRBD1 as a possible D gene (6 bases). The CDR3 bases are TGTGCTAGTGGTTTAAGGGATCCCCAAGGGGGTAGCACAGATACGCAGTATTTT. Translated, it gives CASGLRDPQGGSTDTQYF.